The 20 T cell receptor delta chains in this list originate from one sample, sequenced in a study of gamma-delta chains in newborns, infants, children. TCRdb redid the clone calls on the reads with CATT. The sample holds some 11,000 delta-chain clones, about 8.2% seen once. The material sequenced was blood. The source is a child who was a newborn, infant or young child, either healthy, febrile or measles-vaccinated (not recorded which).

Relative to its sample, this clone is medium-sized. The chain is built from TRDV1 and TRDJ1; D is perhaps TRDD3 (6 bases). The V end lost 1 base, the J end lost 7 bases, and 19 bases lay between the germline ends. The CDR3 extends over 16 amino acids. The V gene's germline CDR1 is TSWWSYY and CDR2 QGS. CDR3 sequence: CALGEPTCEIRGKLIF. The CDR3 DNA follows: TGTGCTCTTGGGGAACCGACGTGTGAGATACGTGGTAAACTCATCTTT.

This clone appeared a few times. The sample contains more than one DNA sequence encoding this CDR3. In DNA form, the CDR3 reads TGTGCCTGTGACACCGTCGGGGGTTTGACAGCACAACTCTTCTTT. This sequence encodes CACDTVGGLTAQLFF. The rearrangement uses TRDV2 and TRDJ2; perhaps TRDD3 as D (5 bases). The CDR3 covers 15 residues. The V end was cut by 0 bases, the J end by 1 base, with 8 bases between. CDR1 is GEAIGNYY and CDR2 is EKD in the germline V gene.

Note on this clone: Possible read error: a much larger clone is one base away. The same CDR3 arises from other DNA sequences in this sample as well. This chain uses TRDV2 with TRDJ3; D uncertain. Trimming removed 0 bases from V and 1 base from J, with 6 bases in between. This CDR3 spans 16 amino acids. CDR1 is GEAIGNYY and CDR2 is EKD in the germline V gene. The CDR3: CACDTVGSWDTRQMFF. The CDR3 DNA sequence: TGTGCCTGTGACACCGTGGGATCCTGGGACACCCGACAGATGTTTTTC.

The chain couples TRDV1 to TRDJ1; TRDD1 might be the D (6 bases). The V gene's germline CDR1 is TSWWSYY and CDR2 QGS. CDR3 length: 19 residues. V was pared by 0 bases and J by 1 base, with 21 bases between. CDR3 DNA sequence: TGTGCTCTTGGGGAACTTGCCCCGAAATACGCCCCCGGCACCGATAAACTCATCTTT. Its translation: CALGELAPKYAPGTDKLIF.

J is TRDJ1 and V is TRDV1; D remains unclear. V was pared by 5 bases and J by 0 bases, with 10 bases between. CDR1 and CDR2 (germline): TSWWSYY, QGS. CDR3 size: 14 residues. The CDR3 DNA follows: TGTGCTCTTGGGATCCTGGAGTACACCGATAAACTCATCTTT. Encoded protein: CALGILEYTDKLIF.

This clone was observed a few times. CDR3: CACEPLGDSSWDTRQMFF. CDR3 nucleotide sequence: TGTGCCTGTGAACCGCTGGGTGACAGCTCCTGGGACACCCGACAGATGTTTTTC. V usage is TRDV2 and J usage is TRDJ3, with a weak D call TRDD3 (5 bases). V shed 4 bases and J shed 0 bases, with 15 bases lying between them. Germline loops: CDR1 GEAIGNYY, CDR2 EKD. CDR3 length equals 18 residues.

With regard to this clone: One junction end does not reproduce the germline sequence, and a read error may be involved. This sample includes further DNA sequences coding for the same CDR3. The chain has TRDV2 and TRDJ1; TRDD3 aligns across 9 bases. From germline, CDR1 is GEAIGNYY and CDR2 EKD. This CDR3 has 16 residues. In nucleotides, the CDR3 is TGCGCCTGTGACACTATTACTGGGGGAACGTCCGATAAACTCATCTTT. Translating gives CACDTITGGTSDKLIF.

About this clone: Given a far larger clone just one base away, this is likely a sequencing read error. This sequence joins TRDV2 and TRDJ2; 10 nucleotides line up with TRDD3. Germline V CDR1 and CDR2: GEAIGNYY, EKD. J gave up 4 bases and V 0 bases, and 4 bases lay outside the gene matches. This CDR3 contains 16 residues. The CDR3 loop is CACDTVGDTSTAQLFF. DNA of the CDR3: TGTGCCTGTGACACCGTGGGGGATACTTCGACAGCACAACTCTTCTTT.

This clone is classed as medium-sized (0.01 to 0.1%). The genes are TRDV2 and TRDJ1; 11 nucleotides line up with TRDD3. CDR3 length: 19 residues. J gave up 3 bases and V 3 bases, and 17 bases lay outside the gene matches. Germline-derived CDR1 and CDR2 are GEAIGNYY and EKD. The CDR3 region has the DNA TGTGCCTGTGACGTGGCTGGGGGATACTCCAACGACGCACCCGATAAACTCATCTTT. Translation gives CACDVAGGYSNDAPDKLIF.

This clone was observed a few times. The rearrangement uses TRDV2 and TRDJ1; no clear D. Looked up from germline, CDR1 is GEAIGNYY and CDR2 is EKD. CDR3 size: 21 residues. V lost 0 bases, J lost 3 bases, and 31 bases lay in between. The CDR3 sequence is CACDTVTVRDTTGLNSDKLIF. Here the CDR3 DNA reads TGTGCCTGTGACACCGTTACCGTACGGGACACGACGGGCCTCAATTCCGATAAACTCATCTTT.

J is TRDJ1 and V is TRDV2; TRDD3 agrees at 13 bases. The CDR3 is 17 residues long. Germline trimming cut 5 bases from V and 0 bases from J; bases unmatched to any gene: 8. The germline V gene encodes CDR1 GEAIGNYY and CDR2 EKD. CDR3 protein: CACVALLGDTYTDKLIF. The CDR3 DNA is TGTGCCTGTGTCGCCTTACTGGGGGATACGTACACCGATAAACTCATCTTT.

This clone has more than one count but fewer than ten. The chain is built from TRDV1 and TRDJ2; maybe TRDD3 (6 bases). The CDR3 spans 15 residues. V shed 0 bases and J shed 1 base, with 6 bases lying between them. Per germline, CDR1 TSWWSYY and CDR2 QGS. The CDR3 bases are TGTGCTCTTGGGGAACTGGGGGATTTGACAGCACAACTCTTCTTT. Protein product: CALGELGDLTAQLFF.

There are a few counts of this clone. A much more abundant neighbour one base away suggests this may be a read error. Other DNA sequences of this sample code for an identical CDR3. V is TRDV2 and J is TRDJ1, with D perhaps TRDD3 (6 bases). The germline V gene encodes CDR1 GEAIGNYY and CDR2 EKD. The germline V and J ends were trimmed by 3 bases and 0 bases, with 13 bases remaining between them. The CDR3 totals 15 residues. The CDR3 DNA follows: TGTGCCTGTGACCCGTGGGGGCCTAACACCGATAAACTCATCTTT. Its translation is CACDPWGPNTDKLIF.

There are a few counts of this clone. This chain uses TRDV2 with TRDJ1; 7 bases are shared with TRDD3. V lost 4 bases, J lost 5 bases, and 9 bases stayed unmatched. The germline V gene has CDR1 GEAIGNYY and CDR2 EKD. The CDR3 contains 14 residues. CDR3 protein: CACEGLPGDDKLIF. The CDR3, as DNA: TGTGCCTGTGAAGGTCTGCCGGGGGATGATAAACTCATCTTT.

The CDR3 DNA reads as TGTGCCTGTGACACCCCGTTCTACGGGGGGATACAGGGCGATAAACTCATCTTT. It yields the protein CACDTPFYGGIQGDKLIF. The J gene is TRDJ1, the V gene TRDV2; 9 nucleotides line up with TRDD3. Germline CDR1 and CDR2: GEAIGNYY and EKD. V trimming: 0 bases; J trimming: 4 bases; junction bases outside the gene matches: 14. The CDR3 consists of 18 residues.

In nucleotides, the CDR3 is TGTGCCTGTGAAAGACTGGGGATACGGCCCACCGATAAACTCATCTTT. Residues: CACERLGIRPTDKLIF. This chain links TRDV2 with TRDJ1; 9 positions match TRDD3. V dropped 4 bases and J dropped 1; count of bases not matched to a gene: 9. The CDR3 is 16 amino acids. Germline values: CDR1 GEAIGNYY, CDR2 EKD.

In this sample, this clone turned up a few times. A single base separates this from a much larger clone, so it may be a read error. The rearrangement links TRDV2 to TRDJ3, with a weak D call TRDD3 (6 bases). CDR3 size: 16 residues. Per germline, CDR1 GEAIGNYY and CDR2 EKD. V dropped 0 bases and J dropped 7 bases, with 12 bases sitting between them. Here the CDR3 reads CACDTVGARDTRQMFF. The DNA for the CDR3 is TGTGCCTGTGACACCGTGGGGGCTCGAGACACCCGACAGATGTTTTTC.

This clone qualifies as large (0.1 to 1%). This same CDR3 is encoded by further DNA sequences in the sample. V and J are TRDV2 and TRDJ3; TRDD3 aligns across 10 bases. With V trimmed by 0 bases and J by 1 base, 2 bases remained unmatched. Germline assignment: CDR1 GEAIGNYY and CDR2 EKD. The CDR3 loop spans 18 amino acids. CDR3 in DNA: TGTGCCTGTGACACCGGGGGATACGCGTCCTGGGACACCCGACAGATGTTTTTC. Amino acid sequence: CACDTGGYASWDTRQMFF.

This clone was recorded a few times. The chain recombines TRDV2 with TRDJ1, with TRDD3 identical over 10 bases. This CDR3 is built from 21 residues. V gave up 0 bases and J gave up 1 base; unmatched junction bases: 19. The V gene's germline CDR1 is GEAIGNYY and CDR2 EKD. CDR3 amino acids: CACDTGDLLRGIRGGTDKLIF. In DNA, the CDR3 is TGTGCCTGTGACACCGGAGACCTTTTGCGGGGGATACGCGGGGGCACCGATAAACTCATCTTT.

This clone was seen a handful of times. The CDR3 region has the DNA TGTGCCTGTGACACCTGGGGGATACATAAACTCATCTTT. Translated, it gives CACDTWGIHKLIF. The V and J genes are TRDV2 and TRDJ1; TRDD3 aligns across 10 bases. The CDR3 has 13 residues. V shed 0 bases, J shed 6 bases, and the junction held 0 bases outside the gene matches. Germline loops: CDR1 GEAIGNYY, CDR2 EKD.